This paragraph reports one T cell receptor (beta chain). Its antigen is unidentified. The CDR3 spans 14 residues. Germline V CDR1 and CDR2: SGHNT, YYREEE (reference sequence). V shed 4 bases and J shed 0 bases, with 10 bases lying between them. The data were taken from a study of cytomegalovirus exposure and HLA in healthy donors. The study ran its PCR with 60 Vbeta and 13 Jbeta primers. Measured with immunoSEQ multiplex PCR; TCRdb has only the in-frame clones, and not every one. The sample gives 100,000 to 120,000 clones, 75% to 80% of which show up once; under 1.5% is in the top ten. Donors consisted of healthy bone marrow donors. General study results and limits: For most TCR beta V segments, an earlier analysis put the productive rate at about 90% or about 30% of the time. The study recorded more than 150 TCR beta chains that were cytomegalovirus-associated.

Sequenced sample: PBMCs. The origin of this receptor is a woman in her thirties in good health and CMV-seronegative. The chain employs TRBV5-4 and TRBJ2-5, with D possibly matching TRBD2 (5 bases). For the CDR3, the DNA is TGTGCCAGCAGCCGCGGTAGCGACCAAGAGACCCAGTACTTC. Protein product: CASSRGSDQETQYF.